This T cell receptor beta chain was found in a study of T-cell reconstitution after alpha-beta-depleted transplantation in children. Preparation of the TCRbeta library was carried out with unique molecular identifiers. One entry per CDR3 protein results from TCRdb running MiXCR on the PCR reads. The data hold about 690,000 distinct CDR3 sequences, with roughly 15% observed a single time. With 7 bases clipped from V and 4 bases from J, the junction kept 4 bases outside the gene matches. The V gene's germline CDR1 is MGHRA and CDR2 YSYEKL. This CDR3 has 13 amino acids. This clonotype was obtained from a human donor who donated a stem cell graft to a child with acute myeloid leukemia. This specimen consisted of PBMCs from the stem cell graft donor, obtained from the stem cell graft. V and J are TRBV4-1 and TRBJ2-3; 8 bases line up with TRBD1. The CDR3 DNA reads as TGCGCCAGCAAGGACAGGGTGGCAGATACGCAGTATTTT. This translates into CASKDRVADTQYF.